Included here is one TCR beta chain sequence, with context. Its antigen remains unidentified. Per-nucleotide qualities are absent, and no much larger clonotype sits a single base away. The data were obtained in a study of cytomegalovirus exposure and HLA in healthy donors (dated by TCRdb to the late 2010s). At the level of the whole study: An earlier analysis of approximately 640 of the donors reported 250 to 300 Gb of sequence data and roughly 100 million unique TCR beta sequences from 150 million to 200 million T cells. High-throughput TCR immunosequencing, statistical association of individual TCRs with disease status, and machine learning were combined to predict cytomegalovirus infection status. Because of strong linkage in the cohort, 5 or 6 DR-DQ haplotypes were treated as single units for association and clustering. A later analysis re-examined previously published TCR beta repertoires from just over 650 donors and added high-resolution HLA genotyping to investigate patterns of TCR occurrence. A separate validation cohort of over 95 different subjects was used in addition to the roughly 720-subject first cohort. Class I and class II HLA loci were covered by the typing at four-digit resolution. The study aimed to test whether signatures of past pathogen exposure could be identified by cataloging public T cell receptors. About 280 gigabases of sequencing data and around 88 million unique TCR sequences made up an early release that covered roughly 670 HLA-typed donors. The study used immunosequencing to profile the T cell repertoires of under 700 subjects and linked those repertoires to cytomegalovirus serostatus. An earlier analysis of fewer than 750 of the donors used high-throughput TCR beta sequencing to judge whether each TCR beta V gene segment behaved as functional or pseudogenic. On average, roughly 250,000 unique TCR beta nucleotide sequences were sequenced per donor among 350 to 400 genotyped donors of the cohort, with roughly a sixth of those sequences being non-productive. Among the approximately 400 genotyped donors, approximately 77% belonged to the genetic ancestry cluster associated with self-reported Caucasian donors. Typing coverage differed by locus: A, B, C, DRB1 and DQB1 were typed in about 620-640 donors, DQA1 in 500 to 550, DPA1 in some 600, and DPB1 in approximately 450. All discovery cohort repertoires had been generated on a single sequencing platform. The later analysis used no new phenotypic data to find candidate immune exposures, relying instead on TCR beta sequences and their occurrence across donors. A later genetic analysis used genome-wide SNP genotypes for about 60% of the roughly 700 donors, treating that subset as a discovery cohort. Alongside the repertoire data, information on donor age, sex, ethnicity and CMV serostatus was compiled.

The cohort consisted of 650 to 850 healthy bone marrow donors. All cohort members were sampled while nominally healthy, although unrecorded immune exposures were likely present. The donor tested CMV seropositive and was one of the 289 seropositive cohort members. Every donor gave a peripheral blood sample, and the peripheral blood mononuclear cells from that sample were used for TCR beta sequencing. Genomic DNA extraction from the blood cell samples was performed with the Qiagen DNeasy Blood Extraction Kit. Overall study outcomes, separate from this receptor: According to a later genetic analysis, donors in an Asian-associated ancestry cluster had fewer N-insertions in productive TCRs than the approximately 700-donor mean. In a later analysis, TCR association rates were found to vary across HLA loci, with the most associated TCRs seen for DRB1 alleles and the fewest for HLA-C alleles. According to a later analysis, most CMV-associated TCR beta chains appeared to be HLA-restricted, and the HLA associations seemed to be driven largely by CMV exposure. In the study, some 160 TCR beta chains were listed as associated with cytomegalovirus. Because some donors lacked HLA typing at each locus, the association tests relied only on the typed subset. The classifier was reported to diagnose cytomegalovirus status with high specificity and sensitivity in both the original cohort and the validation cohort. The cohort was sequenced for TCR beta chains only, and without alpha or paired-chain data the features that could be detected were limited. The earlier analysis of 587 of the donors excluded approximately 15 rarely observed V segments, including chromosome 9 orphons, because counts were too low. A further reported finding was that TCR beta sequences accurately predicted the HLA-A and HLA-B alleles for most subjects in the first cohort. Presence/absence analyses assumed roughly uniform sequencing depth across donors, an assumption that may not hold. For the cohort, immune exposure information was limited to CMV serostatus. It was suggested by the authors that the approach could potentially be generalized to other disease states and immunological phenotypes. The sequencing pipeline was judged likely to have produced a cluster of highly shared sequence variants as a technical artifact. An association between a missense DCLRE1C variant and V-gene and J-gene trimming of TCR beta chains was found in a later genetic analysis and replicated in an independent cohort. According to a later analysis, parvovirus B19, influenza, CMV and Epstein-Barr virus appeared linked to several top co-occurrence clusters. Most TCR sequences were seen in very few donors, while some public TCRs were found in many individuals. Correlated functional status among segregating V segments might be attributable to linkage disequilibrium, but an unknown experimental factor could not be ruled out. Specific HLA alleles were associated with 15,000 to 20,000 TCR beta sequences at a false discovery rate of 0.05 in a later analysis. In an earlier analysis of 587 of the donors, most TCR beta V segments appeared in productive rearrangements about 87% or about 30% of the time, broadly matching IMGT annotations. In a later analysis, HLA-associated TCR beta chains were found to be more clonally expanded and to have lower generation probabilities than equally common non-associated chains. When HLA alleles, especially DR and DQ, strongly co-occurred, TCR associations were difficult to assign to individual alleles. Three of the identified cytomegalovirus-associated TCR beta chains were confirmed in vitro to be specific for cytomegalovirus antigens.

Library prep was done by the immunoSEQ multiplex PCR assay. The multiplex PCR relied on a mix of 60 forward primers for TCR Vbeta segments and 13 reverse primers for TCR Jbeta segments. The CDR3 region of rearranged TCR beta genes was amplified from genomic DNA by a multiplex PCR assay. On the Illumina HiSeq System, the amplified TCR beta libraries were sequenced as 87-base-pair reads. The paper's processing steps were these. In a later analysis, tens of millions of unique TCR beta chains were counted across the approximately 640 repertoires, and about 9.9 million of these chains were shared by at least two donors. Raw reads were error-corrected and collapsed into unique sequences by a nearest-neighbor algorithm in which closely related sequences were merged to remove PCR and sequencing errors. V, D and J gene segments were assigned by aligning CDR3 sequences to IMGT reference sequences. For a sequence to be retained, a match of at least six nucleotides was required to both a V gene segment and a J gene segment. A rearrangement counted as productive if the CDR3 had no stop codons and remained in frame with V and J, and every other rearrangement counted as non-productive. Following IMGT convention, CDR3 was defined as the stretch from the second conserved V-encoded cysteine up to the conserved J-encoded phenylalanine. The earlier analysis of about 640 of the donors excluded any sequence lacking an unambiguous match to a single V gene segment. An earlier analysis of several hundred of the donors called V segments functional above 56.7% productive rearrangements and segregating when the between-donor standard deviation exceeded 5%. A statistical classification framework was built for diagnosing cytomegalovirus status from the catalog of TCR beta chain sequences. V and J gene assignment, in a later analysis, came from comparing TCR nucleotide sequences with IMGT/GENE-DB human TR gene sequences. The TCRdist pipeline was used in a later analysis to assign CDR3 sequences and most-parsimonious VDJ recombination scenarios. In a later analysis, each TCR beta chain was defined by its CDR3 amino acid sequence together with its V-gene family, and reads lacking a unique V-gene family were excluded. In a later analysis, some 600 highly shared, low-generation-probability nucleotide sequences were removed to address suspected cross-contamination and a sequencing artifact. In a later analysis, a clonal expansion index was calculated for each public chain from normalized within-repertoire ranks of inferred template counts. In a later analysis, generation probabilities were computed with a VDJ recombination model fitted to out-of-frame rearrangements, and the resulting probabilities were checked against IGoR. Hypergeometric tests were used in a later analysis to score TCR-TCR, TCR-HLA and TCR-CMV co-occurrence, with a repertoire-size bias correction applied to the TCR pairs. False discovery rates were estimated in a later analysis by permuting HLA or CMV assignments 20 times. In a later analysis, co-occurring TCRs were grouped using DBSCAN, and TCRdist sequence similarity was added for clustering within HLA-allele-positive subsets. For co-occurrence clustering, repertoires with fewer than 30,000 or more than 120,000 public chains were excluded, along with roughly 5 repertoires with anomalous nucleotide sharing. TCRdb holds this immuneACCESS table with in-frame rearrangements only. Some clones are missing; in checked studies, unresolved V genes explain under half, and the rest has no known cause. Clonal size and the V and J genes are those of that table, whereas D and trimming came from the DNA. For this sample the table gives around 120,000 clones, of which more than 60% were detected only once. Less than 3% of the sample is in the top ten clones.

The sample was PBMCs. This clonotype was sampled from a woman aged 35 to 49 in good health and CMV-seropositive.

The bases read TGTGCCATCAGTGCTTCTAGCGGGAGCGCGTCCTACAATGAGCAGTTCTTC. Translated, this gives CAISASSGSASYNEQFF. The chain links TRBV10-3 with TRBJ2-1, and 10 bases in between align with TRBD2. Clipping removes 4 bases from V and 1 base from J, with 7 as the unmatched junction base count. The CDR3 contains 17 residues, cysteine and phenylalanine counted. The CDR3 DNA has 51 bases and is translated from base 1. For CDR1 and CDR2, the germline V gene lists ENHRY and SYGVKD.